The rows below give T cell receptor beta chains drawn from one sample of a study of T cells in Graves' hyperthyroidism and ophthalmopathy. TCRdb ran MiXCR on the multiplex PCR reads and lists one entry per CDR3 protein. Here the sample spans 800,000 or so distinct CDR3 sequences, approximately 40% being singletons. The sample comprised blood. These TCRs come from a man between 18 and 35 years old with Graves' hyperthyroidism. Each CDR3 is given with its conserved first and last residue. The order of the fields is clone size, D gene, J gene, V gene, CDR3 protein, CDR3 DNA. D genes are given only for firm matches. Expanded clones are given a class, and other clones once, few, many or no size at all.

NA | TRBD1 | TRBJ1-6 | TRBV6-6 | CASSQWGQGNSPLHF | TGTGCCAGCAGTCAATGGGGACAGGGTAATTCACCCCTCCACTTT
many | NA | TRBJ1-2 | TRBV12-3/TRBV12-4 | CASSPGENYGYTF | TGTGCCAGCAGTCCCGGGGAAAACTATGGCTACACCTTC
many | TRBD1 | TRBJ1-1 | TRBV29-1 | CSANRGAEAFF | TGCAGCGCAAACAGGGGCGCTGAAGCTTTCTTT
many | TRBD2 | TRBJ2-7 | TRBV20-1 | CSAPQRGGTYEQYF | TGCAGTGCTCCTCAGCGGGGGGGTACCTACGAGCAGTACTTC
NA | NA | TRBJ1-1 | TRBV29-1 | CSVEVTVRF | TGCAGCGTTGAGGTGACAGTTCGCTTT
NA | NA | TRBJ1-5 | TRBV29-1 | CSGAVHSNQPQHF | TGCAGCGGGGCAGTCCATAGCAATCAGCCCCAGCATTTT
NA | NA | TRBJ2-2 | TRBV4-1 | CASSQRNRPNTGELFF | TGCGCCAGCAGCCAACGTAATCGGCCGAACACCGGGGAGCTGTTTTTT
NA | NA | TRBJ1-5 | TRBV15 | CVSSYGHQPQHF | TGTGTCAGCAGTTACGGACATCAGCCCCAGCATTTT
NA | TRBD2 | TRBJ2-7 | TRBV7-9 | CASSQEGTSMLSYEQYF | TGTGCCAGCAGCCAAGAAGGGACTAGCATGTTATCCTACGAGCAGTACTTC
few | NA | TRBJ1-1 | TRBV7-9 | CASSLARGQLNTEAFF | TGTGCCAGCAGCTTGGCCCGCGGACAGTTGAACACTGAAGCTTTCTTT
NA | NA | TRBJ2-2 | TRBV24-1 | CATGEDFYTGELFF | TGTGCCACCGGGGAGGACTTCTACACCGGGGAGCTGTTTTTT
few | TRBD1 | TRBJ1-2 | TRBV9 | CASSDSPTTGLNYGYTF | TGTGCCAGCAGCGACTCACCCACGACAGGGCTCAATTATGGCTACACCTTC
few | TRBD1 | TRBJ2-7 | TRBV10-2 | CASSETRQGLPYEQYF | TGCGCCAGCAGTGAGACAAGACAGGGATTACCCTACGAGCAGTACTTC
NA | NA | TRBJ2-5 | TRBV29-1 | CSVEDGALGETQYF | TGCAGCGTTGAAGATGGGGCTTTGGGGGAGACCCAGTACTTC
many | NA | TRBJ2-7 | TRBV2 | CASSPSGKLGEQYF | TGTGCCAGCAGTCCCAGCGGAAAGTTGGGCGAGCAGTACTTC
few | NA | TRBJ1-3 | TRBV10-3 | CAISDEANYGYTIYF | TGTGCCATCAGTGACGAGGCCAACTATGGCTACACCATATATTTT
once | TRBD1 | TRBJ1-2 | TRBV10-2 | CVSKGQGHGYTF | TGCGTCAGCAAAGGACAGGGCCATGGCTACACCTTC